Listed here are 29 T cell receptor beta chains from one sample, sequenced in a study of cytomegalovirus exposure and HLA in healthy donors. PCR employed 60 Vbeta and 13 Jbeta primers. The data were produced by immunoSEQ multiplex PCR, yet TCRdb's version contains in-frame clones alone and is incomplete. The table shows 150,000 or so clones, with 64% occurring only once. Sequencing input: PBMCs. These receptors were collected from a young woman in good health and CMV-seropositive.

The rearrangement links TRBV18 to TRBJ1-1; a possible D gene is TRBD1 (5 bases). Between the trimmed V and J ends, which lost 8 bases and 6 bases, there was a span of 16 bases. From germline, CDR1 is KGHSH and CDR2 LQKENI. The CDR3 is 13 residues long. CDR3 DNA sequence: TGTGCCAGCACCCAGGGTCGTGGAGCTGAAGCTTTCTTT. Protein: CASTQGRGAEAFF.

The DNA of the CDR3 is TGTGCCTGGTGTAGGGCGGGAGGGGAGACCCAGTACTTC. Protein product: CAWCRAGGETQYF. This chain connects TRBV30 to TRBJ2-5; TRBD2 matches at 9 bases. CDR1 is GTSNPN and CDR2 is SVGIG in the germline V gene (reference sequence). The CDR3 totals 13 residues. V was clipped by 5 bases and J by 5 bases; unmatched bases: 6.

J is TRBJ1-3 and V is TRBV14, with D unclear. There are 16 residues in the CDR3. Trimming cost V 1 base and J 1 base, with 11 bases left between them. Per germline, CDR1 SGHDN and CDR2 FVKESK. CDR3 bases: TGTGCCAGCAGCCAAGTTGGCCTCCCTTCTGGAAACACCATATATTTT. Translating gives CASSQVGLPSGNTIYF. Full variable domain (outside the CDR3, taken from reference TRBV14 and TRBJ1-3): EAGVTQFPSHSVIEKGQTVTLRCDPISGHDNLYWYRRVMGKEIKFLLHFVKESKQDESGMPNNRFLAERTGGTYSTLKVQPAELEDSGVYFCASSQVGLPSGNTIYFGEGSWLTVV.

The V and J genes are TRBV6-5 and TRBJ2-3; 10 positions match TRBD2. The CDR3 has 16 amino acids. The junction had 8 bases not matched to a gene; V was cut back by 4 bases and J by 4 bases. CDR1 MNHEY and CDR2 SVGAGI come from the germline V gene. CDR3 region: CASSSTLAGLSDTQYF. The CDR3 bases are TGTGCCAGCAGTTCCACACTAGCGGGATTGTCAGATACGCAGTATTTT.

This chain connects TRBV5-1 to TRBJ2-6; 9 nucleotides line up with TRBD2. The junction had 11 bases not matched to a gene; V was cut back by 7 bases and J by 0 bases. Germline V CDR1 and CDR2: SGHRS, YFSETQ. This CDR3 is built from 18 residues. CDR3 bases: TGCGCCAGCCATTCTCCCGGGACTAGCATCTCTGGGGCCAACGTCCTGACTTTC. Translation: CASHSPGTSISGANVLTF. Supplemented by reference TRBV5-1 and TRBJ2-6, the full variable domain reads KAGVTQTPRYLIKTRGQQVTLSCSPISGHRSVSWYQQTPGQGLQFLFEYFSETQRNKGNFPGRFSGRQFSNSRSEMNVSTLELGDSALYLCASHSPGTSISGANVLTFGAGSRLTVL.

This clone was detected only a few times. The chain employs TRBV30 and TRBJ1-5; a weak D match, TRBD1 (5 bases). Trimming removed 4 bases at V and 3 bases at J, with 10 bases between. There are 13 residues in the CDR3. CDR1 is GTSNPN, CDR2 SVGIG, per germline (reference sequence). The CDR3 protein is CAWNRQLNQPQHF. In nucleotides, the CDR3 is TGTGCCTGGAACAGACAGCTCAATCAGCCCCAGCATTTT. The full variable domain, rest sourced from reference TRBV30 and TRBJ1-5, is SQTIHQWPATLVQPVGSPLSLECTVEGTSNPNLYWYRQAAGRGLQLLFYSVGIGQISSEVPQNLSASRPQDRQFILSSKKLLLSDSGFYLCAWNRQLNQPQHFGDGTRLSIL.

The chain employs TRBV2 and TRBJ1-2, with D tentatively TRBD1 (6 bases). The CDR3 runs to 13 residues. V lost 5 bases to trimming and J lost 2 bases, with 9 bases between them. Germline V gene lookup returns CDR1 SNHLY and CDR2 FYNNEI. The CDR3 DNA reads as TGTGCCAGCAGTCCGGACAGCAACTATGGCTACACCTTC. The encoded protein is CASSPDSNYGYTF.

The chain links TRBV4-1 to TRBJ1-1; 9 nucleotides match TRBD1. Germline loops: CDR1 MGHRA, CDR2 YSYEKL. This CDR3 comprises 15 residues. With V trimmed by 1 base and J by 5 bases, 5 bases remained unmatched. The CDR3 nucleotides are TGCGCCAGCAGCCAAGGGGACAGGGATAGGACTGAAGCTTTCTTT. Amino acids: CASSQGDRDRTEAFF.

The CDR3 reads CASSPHTGGGQPQHF. CDR3 bases: TGTGCCAGCAGTCCCCACACAGGGGGCGGTCAGCCCCAGCATTTT. V and J are TRBV6-1 and TRBJ1-5, with 9 bases fitting TRBD1. The CDR3 length is 15 residues. The germline V gene has CDR1 MNHNS and CDR2 SASEGT. With 5 bases clipped from V and 6 bases from J, the junction kept 8 bases outside the gene matches.

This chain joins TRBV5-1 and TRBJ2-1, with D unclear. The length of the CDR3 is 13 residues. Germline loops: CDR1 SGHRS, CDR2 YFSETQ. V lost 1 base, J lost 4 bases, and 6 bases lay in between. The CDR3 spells CASSLSVYNEQFF. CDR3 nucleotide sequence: TGCGCCAGCAGCTTGTCGGTATACAATGAGCAGTTCTTC.

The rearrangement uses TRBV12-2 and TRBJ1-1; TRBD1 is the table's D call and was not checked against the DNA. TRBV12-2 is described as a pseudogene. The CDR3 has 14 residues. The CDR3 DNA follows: TGTGCAAGTCGCTTTGCAGGGGAGAACACTGAAGCTTTCTTT. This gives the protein CASRFAGENTEAFF.

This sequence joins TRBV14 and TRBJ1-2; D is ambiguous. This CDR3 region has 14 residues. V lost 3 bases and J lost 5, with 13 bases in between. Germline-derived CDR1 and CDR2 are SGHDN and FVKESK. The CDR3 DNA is TGTGCCAGCAGCCATATACGGGGTGGGTATGGCTACACCTTC. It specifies CASSHIRGGYGYTF.

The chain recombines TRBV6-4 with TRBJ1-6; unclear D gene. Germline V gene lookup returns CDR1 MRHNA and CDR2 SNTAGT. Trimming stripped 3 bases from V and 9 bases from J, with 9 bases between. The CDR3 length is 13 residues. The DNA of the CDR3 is TGTGCCAGCAGTGAATTTTTATTTTCACCCCTCCACTTT. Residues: CASSEFLFSPLHF.

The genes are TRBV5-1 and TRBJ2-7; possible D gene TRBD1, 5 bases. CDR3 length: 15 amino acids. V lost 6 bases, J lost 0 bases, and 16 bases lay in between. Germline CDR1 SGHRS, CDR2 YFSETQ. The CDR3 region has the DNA TGCGCCAGCACCCTAGGGGCAGGACGCTCCTACGAGCAGTACTTC. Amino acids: CASTLGAGRSYEQYF.

CDR3 in DNA: TGTGCCAGCAGCCCAGCGGGGGCGAGCTATGGCTACACCTTC. Its translation: CASSPAGASYGYTF. This rearrangement joins TRBV13 to TRBJ1-2; D might be TRBD1 (6 bases). The germline V and J ends were trimmed by 5 bases and 4 bases, with 14 bases remaining between them. CDR1 is PRHDT, CDR2 FYEKMQ, per germline (reference sequence). The CDR3 consists of 14 residues. Using reference TRBV13 and TRBJ1-2 for the parts outside the CDR3, the full variable domain is AAGVIQSPRHLIKEKRETATLKCYPIPRHDTVYWYQQGPGQDPQFLISFYEKMQSDKGSIPDRFSAQQFSDYHSELNMSSLELGDSALYFCASSPAGASYGYTFGSGTRLTVV.

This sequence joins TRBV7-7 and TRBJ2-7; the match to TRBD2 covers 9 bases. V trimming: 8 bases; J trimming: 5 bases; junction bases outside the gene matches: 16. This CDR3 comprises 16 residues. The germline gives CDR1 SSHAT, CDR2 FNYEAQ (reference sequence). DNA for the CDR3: TGTGCCAGCCTTGTCACGGGCGGGAGGGTGAAGGACGAGCAGTACTTC. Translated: CASLVTGGRVKDEQYF.

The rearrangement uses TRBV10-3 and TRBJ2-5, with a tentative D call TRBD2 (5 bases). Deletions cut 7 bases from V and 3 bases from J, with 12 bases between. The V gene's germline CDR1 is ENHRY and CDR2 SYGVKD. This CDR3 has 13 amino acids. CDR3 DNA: TGTGCCATCAAGCCAGCGGCGGAAGAGACCCAGTACTTC. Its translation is CAIKPAAEETQYF.

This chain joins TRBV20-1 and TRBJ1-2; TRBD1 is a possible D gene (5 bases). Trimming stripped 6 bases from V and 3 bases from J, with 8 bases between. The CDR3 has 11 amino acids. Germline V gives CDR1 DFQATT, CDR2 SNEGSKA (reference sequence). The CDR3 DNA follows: TGCAGTGCGGCCAGGGACTATGGCTACACCTTC. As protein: CSAARDYGYTF.

CDR3 sequence: CASSDILPTANTEAFF. The CDR3, as DNA: TGCGCCAGCAGTGATATCCTCCCGACTGCGAACACTGAAGCTTTCTTT. The J gene is TRBJ1-1, the V gene TRBV10-1; D not resolved. The CDR3 extends over 16 amino acids. The germline gives CDR1 WNHNN, CDR2 SYGVQD (reference sequence). Trimming took off 3 bases at V and 1 base at J, with 15 bases between the two ends.

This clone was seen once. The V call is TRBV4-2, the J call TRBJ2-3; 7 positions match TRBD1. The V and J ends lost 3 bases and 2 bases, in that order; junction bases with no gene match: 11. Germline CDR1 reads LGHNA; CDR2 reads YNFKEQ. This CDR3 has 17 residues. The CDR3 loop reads CASSQGRDSQPTDTQYF. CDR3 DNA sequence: TGTGCCAGCAGCCAGGGACGGGACAGTCAACCCACAGATACGCAGTATTTT.

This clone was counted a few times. Written as DNA, the CDR3 is TGTGCCAGCAGCCAACAGGGGACTAGCGGCTACGAGCAGTACTTC. This codes for CASSQQGTSGYEQYF. The gene calls are TRBV4-2 and TRBJ2-7; 11 nucleotides agree with TRBD2. J was trimmed by 3 bases and V by 2 bases; bases with no gene match: 3. There are 15 residues in the CDR3. Germline assignment: CDR1 LGHNA and CDR2 YNFKEQ.

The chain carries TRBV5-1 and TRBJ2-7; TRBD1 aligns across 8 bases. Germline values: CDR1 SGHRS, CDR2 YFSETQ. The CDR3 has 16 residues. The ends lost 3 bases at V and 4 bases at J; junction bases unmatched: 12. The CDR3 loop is CASSSDLQGDLYEQYF. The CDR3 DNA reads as TGCGCCAGCAGCTCGGACCTACAGGGGGATTTGTACGAGCAGTACTTC.

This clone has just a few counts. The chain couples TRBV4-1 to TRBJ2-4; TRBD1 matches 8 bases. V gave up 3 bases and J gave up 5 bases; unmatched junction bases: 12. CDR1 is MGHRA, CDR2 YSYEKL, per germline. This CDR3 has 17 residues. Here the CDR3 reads CASSQGDRGWVQNIQYF. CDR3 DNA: TGCGCCAGCAGCCAGGGTGACAGGGGTTGGGTTCAAAACATTCAGTACTTC.

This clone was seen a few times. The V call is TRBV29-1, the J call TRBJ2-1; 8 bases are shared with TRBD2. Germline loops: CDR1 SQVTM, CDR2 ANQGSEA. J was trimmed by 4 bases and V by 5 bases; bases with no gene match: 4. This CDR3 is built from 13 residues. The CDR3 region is CSVFPGGYNEQFF. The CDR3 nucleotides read TGCAGCGTTTTTCCGGGGGGGTACAATGAGCAGTTCTTC.

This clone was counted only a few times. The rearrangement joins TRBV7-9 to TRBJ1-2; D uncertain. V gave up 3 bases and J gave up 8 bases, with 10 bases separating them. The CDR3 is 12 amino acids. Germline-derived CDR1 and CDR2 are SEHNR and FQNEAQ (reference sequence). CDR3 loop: CASSFSQKGYTF. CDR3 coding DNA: TGTGCCAGCAGCTTTAGCCAAAAGGGCTACACCTTC.

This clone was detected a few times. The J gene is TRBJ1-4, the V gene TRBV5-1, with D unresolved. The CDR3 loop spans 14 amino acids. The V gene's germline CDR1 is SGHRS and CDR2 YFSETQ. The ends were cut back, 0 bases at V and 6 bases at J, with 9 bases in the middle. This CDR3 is CASSLERVDEKLFF. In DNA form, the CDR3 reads TGCGCCAGCAGCTTGGAGAGGGTAGATGAAAAACTGTTTTTT.

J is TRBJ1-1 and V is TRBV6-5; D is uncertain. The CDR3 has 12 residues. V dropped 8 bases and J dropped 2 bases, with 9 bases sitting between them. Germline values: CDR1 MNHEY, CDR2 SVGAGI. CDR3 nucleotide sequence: TGTGCCAGCGGAAGAGGTAACACTGAAGCTTTCTTT. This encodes CASGRGNTEAFF.

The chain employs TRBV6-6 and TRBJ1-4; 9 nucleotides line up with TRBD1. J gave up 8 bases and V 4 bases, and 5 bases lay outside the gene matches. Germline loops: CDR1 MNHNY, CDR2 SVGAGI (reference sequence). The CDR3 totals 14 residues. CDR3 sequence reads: CASSSGQGREKLFF. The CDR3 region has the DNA TGTGCCAGCAGTTCGGGACAGGGTAGGGAAAAACTGTTTTTT.

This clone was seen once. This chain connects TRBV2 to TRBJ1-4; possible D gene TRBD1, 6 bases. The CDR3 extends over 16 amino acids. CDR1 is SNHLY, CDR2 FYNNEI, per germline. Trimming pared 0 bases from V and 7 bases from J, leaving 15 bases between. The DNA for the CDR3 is TGTGCCAGCAGTGAAGCTTCCAGGGGAGGGGGTGAAAAACTGTTTTTT. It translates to CASSEASRGGGEKLFF.